A single sample gave rise to the 17 T cell receptor beta chains below, sequenced in a study of blood T cell repertoires in COVID-19. Assay used: immunoSEQ multiplex PCR; TCRdb lists only in-frame clones, some missing. The repertoire holds 360,000 or so clones, with roughly nine tenths as singletons. Material: peripheral blood. Every receptor here comes from a woman aged 55-69 years with COVID-19, enrolled during active disease.

The J gene is TRBJ1-2, the V gene TRBV12-3 or TRBV12-4; D not certain. Between the trimmed V and J ends, which lost 7 bases and 13 bases, there was a span of 22 bases. CDR3 length: 13 amino acids. The CDR3 DNA sequence: TGTGCCAGCACCTCGACTGCGGCCAATGCGCCCACCTTC. Its translation: CASTSTAANAPTF.

This clone was picked up a small number of times. The rearrangement links TRBV3-1 (or the pseudogene TRBV3-2) to TRBJ1-1; D perhaps matches TRBD1 (5 bases). CDR3 size: 14 residues. The V gene's germline CDR1 is LGHDT and CDR2 YNNKEL (reference sequence). Between the trimmed V and J ends, which lost 3 bases and 2 bases, there was a span of 10 bases. The chain's CDR3 is CASSQRQSNTEAFF. As DNA, the CDR3 is TGTGCCAGCAGCCAGAGACAGTCTAACACTGAAGCTTTCTTT.

This rearrangement joins TRBV5-1 to TRBJ2-2; 9 nucleotides line up with TRBD2. The J segment lost 5 bases and the V segment lost 0 bases, leaving 11 bases of the junction unmatched. The CDR3 length is 18 residues. CDR1 and CDR2 (germline): SGHRS, YFSETQ. The CDR3 DNA sequence: TGCGCCAGCAGCTTGGCCCCAGCGGGGGGCCCGAGGACCGGGGAGCTGTTTTTT. Translation gives CASSLAPAGGPRTGELFF.

About this clone itself: One end of the junction fails to match germline, which may point to a read error. The chain links TRBV7-7 to TRBJ2-2; the match to TRBD2 covers 10 bases. The CDR3 has 17 residues. Germline assignment: CDR1 SSHAT and CDR2 FNYEAQ (reference sequence). This CDR3 reads CASSSPSGGPNTGELFF. The CDR3 bases are TGTGCTAGCAGCTCCCCTAGCGGGGGCCCTAACACCGGGGAGCTGTTTTTT.

The V gene is TRBV6-5, the J gene TRBJ2-1; 12 bases are a match to TRBD1. The ends lost 3 bases at V and 8 bases at J; junction bases unmatched: 5. The CDR3 loop spans 15 amino acids. The V gene's germline CDR1 is MNHEY and CDR2 SVGAGI. CDR3 region: CASSYRGQGADEQFF. The CDR3, as DNA: TGTGCCAGCAGTTATCGGGGACAGGGGGCGGATGAGCAGTTCTTC.

The chain has TRBV12-3 or TRBV12-4 and TRBJ1-1, with TRBD1 matching over 8 bases. This CDR3 is built from 12 residues. V lost 5 bases, J lost 7 bases, and 3 bases stayed unmatched. CDR3 region: CASSGQGFEAFF. As DNA, the CDR3 is TGTGCCAGCAGTGGACAGGGTTTTGAAGCTTTCTTT.

The chain has TRBV28 and TRBJ2-1; 9 bases map to TRBD2. Germline V lookup: CDR1 MDHEN, CDR2 SYDVKM. The CDR3 is 17 amino acids. J was trimmed by 2 bases and V by 3 bases; bases with no gene match: 8. The CDR3 here is CASSFPGGGGAYNEQFF. The CDR3 nucleotides are TGTGCCAGCAGTTTCCCAGGAGGCGGGGGGGCCTACAATGAGCAGTTCTTC.

The rearrangement links TRBV19 to TRBJ2-5, with D possibly matching TRBD2 (6 bases). V lost 2 bases and J lost 5, with 18 bases in between. Germline CDR1 LNHDA, CDR2 SQIVND (reference sequence). The CDR3 loop spans 16 amino acids. For the CDR3, the DNA is TGTGCCAGTAGTATAAGTTCCGGGGGTGGGTGGGAGACCCAGTACTTC. Translated, it gives CASSISSGGGWETQYF.

The rearrangement links TRBV6-1 to TRBJ1-1; 7 bases are a match to TRBD1. Germline loops: CDR1 MNHNS, CDR2 SASEGT. V trimming: 10 bases; J trimming: 5 bases; junction bases outside the gene matches: 7. This CDR3 region has 12 residues. CDR3 nucleotides: TGTGCCACCACAGGACAGGTAACTGAAGCTTTCTTT. Its protein is CATTGQVTEAFF.

V and J are TRBV7-8 and TRBJ1-6; a possible D gene is TRBD1 (5 bases). The V and J ends lost 4 bases and 5 bases respectively, with 12 bases between them. Germline V gene sequence: CDR1 SGHVS, CDR2 FQNEAQ. The CDR3 totals 15 residues. CDR3 nucleotides: TGTGCCAGCAGCTCTTGGACACCGGATAATTCACCCCTCCACTTT. Translated, it gives CASSSWTPDNSPLHF.

This clone showed up just once. Distinct nucleotide sequences in the sample also encode this CDR3. The rearrangement joins TRBV6-1 to TRBJ1-1; D call uncertain. The germline V gene encodes CDR1 MNHNS and CDR2 SASEGT. CDR3 length: 14 amino acids. With 2 bases removed from V and 1 base from J, the gap between germline ends came to 8 bases. CDR3 residues: CASSEWRPNTEAFF. CDR3 in DNA: TGTGCCAGCAGTGAATGGAGACCGAACACTGAAGCTTTCTTT.

The V gene is TRBV15, the J gene TRBJ1-1, with a tentative D call TRBD1 (6 bases). Germline V gene lookup returns CDR1 LNHNV and CDR2 YYDKDF (reference sequence). The CDR3 contains 16 residues. Trimming left V 1 base short and J 0 bases short, with 12 bases between. The CDR3 region has the DNA TGTGCCACCAGCAGAGGAACAGGGAGGGTGAACACTGAAGCTTTCTTT. Protein: CATSRGTGRVNTEAFF.

The genes are TRBV19 and TRBJ1-2, with 7 positions matching TRBD1. J lost 4 bases, V lost 7 bases, and 9 bases had no gene match. The CDR3 extends over 14 amino acids. Looked up from germline, CDR1 is LNHDA and CDR2 is SQIVND (reference sequence). CDR3 region: CASTIIGGAYGYTF. CDR3 coding DNA: TGTGCCAGTACCATAATAGGGGGCGCCTATGGCTACACCTTC. Full variable domain (remainder filled in from reference TRBV19 and TRBJ1-2): DGGITQSPKYLFRKEGQNVTLSCEQNLNHDAMYWYRQDPGQGLRLIYYSQIVNDFQKGDIAEGYSVSREKKESFPLTVTSAQKNPTAFYLCASTIIGGAYGYTFGSGTRLTVV.

As DNA, the CDR3 is TGTGCCAGCAGTATACAGGGGATTGATGGCTACACCTTC. It is translated as CASSIQGIDGYTF. The chain recombines TRBV6-5 with TRBJ1-2; 7 nucleotides line up with TRBD1. The ends lost 5 bases at V and 6 bases at J; junction bases unmatched: 6. CDR1 MNHEY and CDR2 SVGAGI come from the germline V gene. The CDR3 sequence is 13 residues long.

The rearrangement uses TRBV4-2 and TRBJ1-5; 9 positions match TRBD1. The CDR3 contains 16 residues. Per the germline V gene, CDR1 is LGHNA and CDR2 is YNFKEQ. With 1 base clipped from V and 0 bases from J, the junction kept 1 base outside the gene matches. The CDR3 sequence is CASSQATGGSNQPQHF. The CDR3 DNA sequence: TGTGCCAGCAGCCAAGCGACAGGGGGTAGCAATCAGCCCCAGCATTTT.

J is TRBJ2-5 and V is TRBV9, with 7 positions matching TRBD2. After removal of 2 bases from V and 4 bases from J, the junction contained 8 bases not matched to a gene. Germline values: CDR1 SGDLS, CDR2 YYNGEE. The CDR3 totals 15 residues. In DNA, the CDR3 is TGTGCCAGCAGCGTCGCCGGGACTAATGGAGAGACCCAGTACTTC. It translates to CASSVAGTNGETQYF.

J is TRBJ1-3 and V is TRBV2, with 8 bases identical to TRBD1. J lost 2 bases, V lost 6 bases, and 6 bases had no gene match. The germline V gene encodes CDR1 SNHLY and CDR2 FYNNEI. The CDR3 is 15 amino acids. The DNA of the CDR3 is TGTGCCAGCAGCCGTCTGACAGGGGCTGGAAACACCATATATTTT. Its protein product is CASSRLTGAGNTIYF.